The rows below give T cell receptor beta chains drawn from one sample of a study of cytomegalovirus exposure and HLA in healthy donors. Sequencing used immunoSEQ multiplex PCR; TCRdb keeps in-frame clones, though not all of them. This table has about 92,000 clones, over 75% appearing once. Specimen: PBMCs. These receptors were collected from a man aged 45 to 65 in good health and CMV-seropositive. CDR3s include the opening cysteine and the closing phenylalanine or tryptophan. A D gene is named only where the DNA matches it firmly. A row's size may be missing; if present it is once, few, many or a size class.

clone size: NA
D gene: NA
J gene: TRBJ2-3
V gene: TRBV11-3
CDR3 protein: CASSPGFGTQYF
CDR3 DNA: TGTGCCAGCAGCCCAGGGTTTGGTACGCAGTATTTT

clone size: few
D gene: NA
J gene: TRBJ1-4
V gene: TRBV6-6
CDR3 protein: CASSGATNEKLFF
CDR3 DNA: TGTGCCAGCAGTGGAGCTACTAATGAAAAACTGTTTTTT

clone size: NA
D gene: NA
J gene: TRBJ2-5
V gene: TRBV5-1
CDR3 protein: CASSLIGQQETQYF
CDR3 DNA: TGCGCCAGCAGCTTGATTGGACAACAAGAGACCCAGTACTTC

clone size: NA
D gene: NA
J gene: TRBJ2-3
V gene: TRBV5-1
CDR3 protein: CASSLTGSSTDTQYF
CDR3 DNA: TGCGCCAGCAGCCTCACAGGGTCTAGCACAGATACGCAGTATTTT

clone size: NA
D gene: NA
J gene: TRBJ1-5
V gene: TRBV5-8
CDR3 protein: CASSDYRGSQHF
CDR3 DNA: TGTGCCAGCAGCGATTATAGGGGGTCCCAGCATTTT

clone size: NA
D gene: NA
J gene: TRBJ2-1
V gene: TRBV11-2
CDR3 protein: CASSTESSYNEQFF
CDR3 DNA: TGTGCCAGCAGCACAGAGAGCTCCTACAATGAGCAGTTCTTC

clone size: NA
D gene: NA
J gene: TRBJ1-1
V gene: TRBV6-1
CDR3 protein: CASSEANKNTEAFF
CDR3 DNA: TGTGCCAGCAGTGAAGCCAACAAGAACACTGAAGCTTTCTTT

clone size: NA
D gene: TRBD2
J gene: TRBJ2-7
V gene: TRBV7-9
CDR3 protein: CAIAGGGLAGTYEQYF
CDR3 DNA: TGTGCCATCGCCGGGGGGGGGCTAGCGGGGACCTACGAGCAGTACTTC

clone size: NA
D gene: NA
J gene: TRBJ1-5
V gene: TRBV6-5
CDR3 protein: CASSASGGNQPQHF
CDR3 DNA: TGTGCCAGCAGTGCGTCGGGGGGCAATCAGCCCCAGCATTTT

clone size: NA
D gene: NA
J gene: TRBJ1-2
V gene: TRBV7-2
CDR3 protein: CASSLSFRDTSFYGYTF
CDR3 DNA: TGTGCCAGCAGCTTGTCCTTTAGGGACACGTCTTTCTATGGCTACACCTTC

clone size: NA
D gene: NA
J gene: TRBJ2-2
V gene: TRBV10-3
CDR3 protein: CAISEGQAEGTGELFF
CDR3 DNA: TGTGCCATCAGTGAGGGTCAGGCGGAGGGCACCGGGGAGCTGTTTTTT

clone size: NA
D gene: TRBD1
J gene: TRBJ1-6
V gene: TRBV2
CDR3 protein: CASEWDRGNSPLHF
CDR3 DNA: TGTGCCAGTGAGTGGGACAGGGGAAATTCACCCCTCCACTTT

clone size: NA
D gene: TRBD1
J gene: TRBJ1-1
V gene: TRBV4-1
CDR3 protein: CASSQDGTGYTEAFF
CDR3 DNA: TGCGCCAGCAGCCAAGATGGGACAGGGTACACTGAAGCTTTCTTT

clone size: NA
D gene: NA
J gene: TRBJ1-1
V gene: TRBV18
CDR3 protein: CASSPMGRESNTEAFF
CDR3 DNA: TGTGCCAGCTCACCAATGGGTCGGGAGTCGAACACTGAAGCTTTCTTT

clone size: NA
D gene: TRBD1
J gene: TRBJ1-1
V gene: TRBV10-3
CDR3 protein: CAIRDSGGAVTEAFF
CDR3 DNA: TGTGCCATCAGGGACTCAGGGGGCGCGGTGACTGAAGCTTTCTTT

clone size: NA
D gene: TRBD1
J gene: TRBJ1-4
V gene: TRBV19
CDR3 protein: CASSKGTGYEKLFF
CDR3 DNA: TGTGCCAGTAGTAAGGGGACAGGGTACGAAAAACTGTTTTTT

clone size: NA
D gene: TRBD1
J gene: TRBJ1-1
V gene: TRBV9
CDR3 protein: CASSLGTGQGPSEAFF
CDR3 DNA: TGTGCCAGCAGCCTGGGTACGGGACAGGGCCCCTCTGAAGCTTTCTTT

clone size: NA
D gene: TRBD1
J gene: TRBJ1-2
V gene: TRBV7-9
CDR3 protein: CASSPRTGGNYGYTF
CDR3 DNA: TGTGCCAGCAGCCCCCGGACAGGGGGTAACTATGGCTACACCTTC

clone size: once
D gene: NA
J gene: TRBJ1-1
V gene: TRBV10-3
CDR3 protein: CAISESRGSDTEAFF
CDR3 DNA: TGTGCCATCAGTGAGTCACGGGGGTCAGACACTGAAGCTTTCTTT

clone size: few
D gene: TRBD1
J gene: TRBJ2-7
V gene: TRBV15
CDR3 protein: CATSRVLDRGAFYEQYF
CDR3 DNA: TGTGCCACCAGCAGAGTTCTTGACAGGGGGGCTTTCTACGAGCAGTACTTC

clone size: NA
D gene: TRBD2
J gene: TRBJ2-7
V gene: TRBV9
CDR3 protein: CASSGTSGDYEQYF
CDR3 DNA: TGTGCCAGCAGCGGGACTAGCGGGGACTACGAGCAGTACTTC

clone size: NA
D gene: NA
J gene: TRBJ2-1
V gene: TRBV18
CDR3 protein: CASSPQGNNEQFF
CDR3 DNA: TGTGCCAGCTCACCGCAGGGAAACAATGAGCAGTTCTTC

clone size: NA
D gene: TRBD1
J gene: TRBJ2-2
V gene: TRBV28
CDR3 protein: CASRANSGTDNTGELFF
CDR3 DNA: TGTGCCAGCAGGGCAAACTCCGGGACAGATAACACCGGGGAGCTGTTTTTT

clone size: few
D gene: TRBD1
J gene: TRBJ2-1
V gene: TRBV11-3
CDR3 protein: CASSRMTGSEQFF
CDR3 DNA: TGTGCCAGCAGCCGAATGACAGGGAGTGAGCAGTTCTTC

clone size: NA
D gene: TRBD1
J gene: TRBJ2-5
V gene: TRBV18
CDR3 protein: CASLTIGTGKETQYF
CDR3 DNA: TGTGCCAGTCTAACAATAGGGACAGGCAAAGAGACCCAGTACTTC

clone size: few
D gene: NA
J gene: TRBJ2-7
V gene: TRBV4-1
CDR3 protein: CASSRTPQAYEQYF
CDR3 DNA: TGCGCCAGCAGCCGGACACCTCAAGCCTACGAGCAGTACTTC